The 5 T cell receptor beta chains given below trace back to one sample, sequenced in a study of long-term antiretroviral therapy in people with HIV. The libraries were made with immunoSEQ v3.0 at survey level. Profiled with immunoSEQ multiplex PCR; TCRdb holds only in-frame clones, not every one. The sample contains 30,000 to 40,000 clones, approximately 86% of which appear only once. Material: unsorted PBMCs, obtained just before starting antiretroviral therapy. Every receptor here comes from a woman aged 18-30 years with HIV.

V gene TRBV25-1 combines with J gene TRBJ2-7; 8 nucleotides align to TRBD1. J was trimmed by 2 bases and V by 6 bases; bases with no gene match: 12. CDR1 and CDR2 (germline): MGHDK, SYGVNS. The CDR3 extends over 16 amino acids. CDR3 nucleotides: TGTGCCAGCAGGGAGCAGGGGGCGCGAGGAACCTACGAGCAGTACTTC. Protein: CASREQGARGTYEQYF.

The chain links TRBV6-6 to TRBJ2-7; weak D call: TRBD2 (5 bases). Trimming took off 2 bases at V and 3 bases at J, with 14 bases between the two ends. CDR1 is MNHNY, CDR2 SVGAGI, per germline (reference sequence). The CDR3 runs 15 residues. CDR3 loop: CASSYDRGDVYEQYF. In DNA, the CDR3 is TGTGCCAGCAGTTACGATCGGGGAGATGTCTACGAGCAGTACTTC.

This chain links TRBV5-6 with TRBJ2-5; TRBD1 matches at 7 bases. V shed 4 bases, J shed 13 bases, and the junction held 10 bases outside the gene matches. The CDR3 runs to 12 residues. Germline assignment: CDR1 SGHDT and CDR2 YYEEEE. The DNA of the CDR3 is TGTGCCAGCAGCCGGGACAGCCCCCTCTTGTACTTC. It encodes CASSRDSPLLYF.

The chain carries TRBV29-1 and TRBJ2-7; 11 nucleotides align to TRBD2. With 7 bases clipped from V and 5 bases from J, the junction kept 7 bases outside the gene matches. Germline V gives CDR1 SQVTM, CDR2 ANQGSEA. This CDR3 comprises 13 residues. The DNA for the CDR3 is TGCAGCGAAGTGACTAGCGGGATGGACGAGCAGTACTTC. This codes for CSEVTSGMDEQYF.

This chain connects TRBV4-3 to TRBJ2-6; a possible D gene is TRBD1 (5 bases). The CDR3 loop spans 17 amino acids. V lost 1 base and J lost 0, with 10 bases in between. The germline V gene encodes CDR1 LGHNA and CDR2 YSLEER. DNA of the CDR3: TGCGCCAGCAGCCAAGGGGGCTACCCCTCTGGGGCCAACGTCCTGACTTTC. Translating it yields CASSQGGYPSGANVLTF.